This T cell receptor beta chain was recorded in a study of blood T cell repertoires in COVID-19. Looking at the study overall: T cells, B-cell-depleted T cells, or PBMCs provided the cDNA or gDNA that served as material.

In the original analysis: Nucleated cell counts were estimated from reference gene primer amplification. TCRdb's copy holds only in-frame clones and misses some; the assay was immunoSEQ multiplex PCR. From that table come the V and J calls and clone size; the DNA was used to work out D and trimming. This table holds 250,000 to 350,000 clones, about 90% found once. V dropped 7 bases and J dropped 0 bases, with 13 bases sitting between them. The CDR3 length is 14 residues. Germline CDR1 and CDR2: MDHEN and SYDVKM. The receptor's source is a woman in her forties or fifties who had recovered from COVID-19. This sequence joins TRBV28 and TRBJ2-7; TRBD2 might be the D (5 bases). What was sequenced was peripheral blood. In DNA, the CDR3 is TGTGCCAGCACACGAGCGGTAAGCTCCTACGAGCAGTACTTC. Its translation: CASTRAVSSYEQYF.